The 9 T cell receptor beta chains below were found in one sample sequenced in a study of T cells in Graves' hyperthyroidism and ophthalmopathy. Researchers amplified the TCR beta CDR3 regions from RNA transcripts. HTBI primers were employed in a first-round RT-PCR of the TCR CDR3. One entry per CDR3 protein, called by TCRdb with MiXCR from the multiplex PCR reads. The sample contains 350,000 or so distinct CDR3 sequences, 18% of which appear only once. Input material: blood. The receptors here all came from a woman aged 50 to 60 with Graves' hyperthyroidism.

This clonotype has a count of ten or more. The CDR3 DNA reads TGTGCCAGCAGCCAAGCAGTCGGGAGCCGGGGCACCGGGGAGCTGTTTTTT. Translating it yields CASSQAVGSRGTGELFF. The chain links TRBV3-1 to TRBJ2-2; possibly TRBD2 for D (6 bases). Trimming removed 1 base at V and 4 bases at J, with 16 bases between. The CDR3 is 17 amino acids. Per the germline V gene, CDR1 is LGHDT and CDR2 is YNNKEL (reference sequence).

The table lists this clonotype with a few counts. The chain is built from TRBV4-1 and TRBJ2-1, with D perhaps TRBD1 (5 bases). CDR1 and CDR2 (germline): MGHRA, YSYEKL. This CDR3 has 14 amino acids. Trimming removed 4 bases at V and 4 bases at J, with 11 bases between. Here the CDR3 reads CASSLLPGYNEQFF. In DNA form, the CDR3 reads TGCGCCAGCAGCCTACTCCCAGGGTACAATGAGCAGTTCTTC.

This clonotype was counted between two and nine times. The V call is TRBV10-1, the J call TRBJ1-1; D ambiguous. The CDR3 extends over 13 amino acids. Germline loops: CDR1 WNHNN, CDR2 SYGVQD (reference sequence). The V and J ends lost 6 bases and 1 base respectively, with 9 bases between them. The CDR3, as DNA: TGCGCCAGCAGCCCATCCCCGAACACTGAAGCTTTCTTT. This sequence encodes CASSPSPNTEAFF.

In DNA, the CDR3 is TGTGCCAGCAGTTTAGGGCAAGGAAGCCCCTACGAGCAGTACTTC. Its translation is CASSLGQGSPYEQYF. The V gene is TRBV12-3 or TRBV12-4, the J gene TRBJ2-7; D call uncertain. The V end was cut by 1 base, the J end by 2 bases, with 12 bases between. The CDR3 runs to 15 residues.

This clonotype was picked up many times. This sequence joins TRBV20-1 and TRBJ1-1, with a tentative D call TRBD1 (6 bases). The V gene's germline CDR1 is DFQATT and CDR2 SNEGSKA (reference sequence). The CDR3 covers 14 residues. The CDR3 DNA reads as TGCAGCGTCTTAACCCACAGGGACGACACTGAAGCTTTCTTT. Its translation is CSVLTHRDDTEAFF.

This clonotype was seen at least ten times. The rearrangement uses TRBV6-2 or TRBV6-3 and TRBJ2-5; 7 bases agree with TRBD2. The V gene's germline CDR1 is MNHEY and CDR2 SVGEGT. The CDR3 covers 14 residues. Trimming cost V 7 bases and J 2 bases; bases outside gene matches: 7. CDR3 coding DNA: TGTGCCAGCACCTTCGACGGGGGGCAAGAGACCCAGTACTTC. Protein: CASTFDGGQETQYF.

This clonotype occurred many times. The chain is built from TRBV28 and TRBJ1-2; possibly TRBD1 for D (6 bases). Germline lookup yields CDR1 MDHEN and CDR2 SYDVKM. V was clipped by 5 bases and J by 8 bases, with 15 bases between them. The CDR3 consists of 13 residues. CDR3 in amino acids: CASSAKTGKGYTF. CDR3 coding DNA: TGTGCCAGCAGTGCAAAAACAGGGAAAGGCTACACCTTC.

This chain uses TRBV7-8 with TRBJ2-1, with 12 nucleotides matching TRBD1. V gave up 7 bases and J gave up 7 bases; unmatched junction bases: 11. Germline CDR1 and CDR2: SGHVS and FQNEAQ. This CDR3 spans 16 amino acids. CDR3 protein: CASTLKGQGAGNEQFF. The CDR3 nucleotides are TGTGCCAGCACTCTCAAGGGACAGGGGGCTGGGAATGAGCAGTTCTTC.

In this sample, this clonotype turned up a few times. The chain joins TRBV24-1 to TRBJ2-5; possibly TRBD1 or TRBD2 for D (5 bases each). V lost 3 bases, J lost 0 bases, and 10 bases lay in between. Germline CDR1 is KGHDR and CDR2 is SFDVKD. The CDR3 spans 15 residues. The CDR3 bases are TGTGCCACCAGTGATCCGGGACCGAACCAAGAGACCCAGTACTTC. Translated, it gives CATSDPGPNQETQYF.